This TCR beta chain was recorded in a study of CD8+CD57+ T cells in acquired aplastic anemia (dated by TCRdb to 2017 to 2018). With respect to the entire study: On average, sorted CD4+ and CD8+ cells yielded around 3.5 ug of extracted DNA, with a range of about 0.19 to 30 ug. A CD8+CD57+ expansion meant a frequency higher than the mean frequency seen in healthy subjects. Study-level results and caveats: Although twenty-nine CD8+ CDR3 sequences were shared by patients and controls, these sequences appeared highly expressed in patients and within the immunodominant clones of patients. No significant difference in CD8+ Simpson's diversity was found between patients and healthy controls (P=0.060).

The CDR3 runs 14 residues from the cysteine to the phenylalanine. Solely the CDR3 DNA is kept, with 42 bases framed from the first base. The germline V gene specifies SGHVS as CDR1 and FQNEAQ as CDR2. Trimming at the junction amounts to 5 bases on V and 2 bases on J, and the germline ends lie 12 bases apart. As for this clonotype: No antigen is known for it. The input lacks base qualities; no much larger clone sits a single base away.

The patients picked for sequencing were ones in whom flow cytometry had shown an expansion of CD8+CD57+ cells. Every patient had a diagnosis of severe acquired aplastic anemia based on International Study of Aplastic Anemia and Agranulocytosis and Camitta criteria. No patient had received any therapy when blood was sampled. In the study, sorted CD4+ and CD8+ blood T cells from patients with severe aplastic anemia and from healthy subjects underwent deep sequencing of TCR repertoires. Patients were enrolled under clinicaltrials.gov protocols 00001620, 01623167, 00001397, 00071045, 00081523 and 00961064 in the USA. Ficoll-Paque density gradient centrifugation was used to isolate peripheral blood mononuclear cells. Before DNA was extracted, CD4+ and CD8+ T cells were sorted using either FACS or magnetic beads. Genomic DNA served as template for TCR beta VDJ combination and CDR3 sequence profiling. An Illumina HiSeq 2000 was used for TCR repertoire sequencing. As for how the authors treated the data: TRBV/TRBJ rearrangement plots, CDR3 size and DJ length profiles, and Simpson's diversity index were used to evaluate the repertoires. The most abundant DNA sequence in the deep sequencing data was taken as the immunodominant clone. CDR3 amino acid sequences were screened for sharing across subjects and were compared with published repertoires and the VDJdb database. TCRdb reprocessing: public reads trimmed at Q25 with fastp, clones called with MiXCR, in-frame beta chains kept. Every entry covers one CDR3 protein and lists the most common genes and DNA from its rows. The V and J calls were determined by TCRdb, not by the authors. Here the sample has 89,000 or so distinct CDR3 sequences; about 66% occur a single time. The top ten constitute 65% of the sample.

The sequence derives from a human donor with aplastic anemia. The chain is encoded by TRBV7-8 joined to TRBJ2-5; the D gene is not confidently resolved. Sequenced: sorted CD4+, CD8+, or CD8+CD57+ T cells (not recorded which) from PBMCs. The CDR3 region reads CASSTSPVQETQYF. The sequence in DNA is TGTGCCAGCAGCACCAGTCCGGTACAAGAGACCCAGTACTTC.